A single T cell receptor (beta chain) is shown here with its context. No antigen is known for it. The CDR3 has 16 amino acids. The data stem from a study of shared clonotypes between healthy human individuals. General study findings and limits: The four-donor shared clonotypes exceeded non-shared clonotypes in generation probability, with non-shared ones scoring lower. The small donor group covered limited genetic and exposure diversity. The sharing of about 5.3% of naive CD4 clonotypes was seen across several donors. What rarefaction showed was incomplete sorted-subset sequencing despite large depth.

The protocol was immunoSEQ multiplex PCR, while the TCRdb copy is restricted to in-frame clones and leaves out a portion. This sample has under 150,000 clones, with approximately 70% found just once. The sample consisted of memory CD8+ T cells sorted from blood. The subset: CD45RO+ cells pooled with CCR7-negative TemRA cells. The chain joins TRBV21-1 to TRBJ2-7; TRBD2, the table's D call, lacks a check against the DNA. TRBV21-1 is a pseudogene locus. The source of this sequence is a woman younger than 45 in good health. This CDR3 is CASSKVDGSNLSEQYF. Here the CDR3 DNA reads TGTGCCAGCAGCAAAGTGGACGGGAGTAATTTAAGCGAGCAGTACTTC.